One and the same sample provided the 3 T cell receptor beta chains below, sequenced in a study of blood T cell repertoires in COVID-19. The assay was immunoSEQ multiplex PCR, and TCRdb's table has in-frame clones only and misses some. The table includes about 210,000 clones, roughly 84% detected once. Sequenced: PBMCs or T cells enriched from blood (not recorded which). These receptor sequences come from a man aged 25-45 years in a cohort exposed to, infected with or recovered from COVID-19 (not recorded which).

V usage is TRBV28 and J usage is TRBJ1-3; 8 positions match TRBD1. This CDR3 spans 16 amino acids. Looked up from germline, CDR1 is MDHEN and CDR2 is SYDVKM. The V segment lost 3 bases and the J segment 8 bases; nucleotides outside the gene matches: 12. The CDR3 DNA follows: TGTGCCAGCAGTTTTTTCGGACAGGGTCTAGGAGACACCATATATTTT. Protein sequence: CASSFFGQGLGDTIYF.

This sequence joins TRBV6-9 and TRBJ2-1, with 14 bases matching TRBD2. Trimming took 4 bases from V and 15 from J; bases not matched to a gene: 14. This CDR3 comprises 16 residues. CDR1 MNHGY and CDR2 SVAAGI come from the germline V gene. CDR3 DNA: TGTGCCAGCAGTTCGGGACTAGCGGGAGCCTCCACACCCAGGTTCTTC. Protein: CASSSGLAGASTPRFF.

The CDR3 DNA sequence: TGTGCCAGCAGACAGGGGTTAGATACGCAGTATTTT. Encoded protein: CASRQGLDTQYF. This chain joins TRBV5-4 and TRBJ2-3; 7 bases are a match to TRBD1. Per germline, CDR1 SGHNT and CDR2 YYREEE (reference sequence). The CDR3 length is 12 residues. Trimming cost V 5 bases and J 5 bases; bases outside gene matches: 2.